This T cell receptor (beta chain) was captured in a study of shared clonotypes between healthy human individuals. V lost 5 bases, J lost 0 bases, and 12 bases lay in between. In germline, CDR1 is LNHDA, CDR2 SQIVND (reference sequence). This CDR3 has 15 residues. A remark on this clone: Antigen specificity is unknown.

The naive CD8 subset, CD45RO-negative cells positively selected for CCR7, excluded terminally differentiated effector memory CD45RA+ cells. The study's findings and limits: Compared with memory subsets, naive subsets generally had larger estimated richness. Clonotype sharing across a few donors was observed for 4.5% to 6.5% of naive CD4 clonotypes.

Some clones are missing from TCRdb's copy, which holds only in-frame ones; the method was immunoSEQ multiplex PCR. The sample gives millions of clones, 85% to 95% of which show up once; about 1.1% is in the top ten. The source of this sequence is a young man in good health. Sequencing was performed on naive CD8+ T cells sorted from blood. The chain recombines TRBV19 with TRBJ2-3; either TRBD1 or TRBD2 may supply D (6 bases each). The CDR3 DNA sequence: TGTGCCAGTAGTGACCCCGGGGGCAGCACAGATACGCAGTATTTT. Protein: CASSDPGGSTDTQYF.